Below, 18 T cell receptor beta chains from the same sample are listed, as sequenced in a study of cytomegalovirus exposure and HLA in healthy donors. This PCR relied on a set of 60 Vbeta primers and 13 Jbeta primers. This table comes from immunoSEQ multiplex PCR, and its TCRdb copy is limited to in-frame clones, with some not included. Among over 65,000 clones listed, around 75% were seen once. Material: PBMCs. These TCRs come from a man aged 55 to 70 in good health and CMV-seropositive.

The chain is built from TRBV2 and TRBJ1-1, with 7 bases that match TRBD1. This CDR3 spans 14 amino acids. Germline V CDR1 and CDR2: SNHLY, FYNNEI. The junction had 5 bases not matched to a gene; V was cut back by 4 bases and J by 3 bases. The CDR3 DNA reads TGTGCCAGCAGTGTCGGGCAGGGGGACACTGAAGCTTTCTTT. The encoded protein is CASSVGQGDTEAFF.

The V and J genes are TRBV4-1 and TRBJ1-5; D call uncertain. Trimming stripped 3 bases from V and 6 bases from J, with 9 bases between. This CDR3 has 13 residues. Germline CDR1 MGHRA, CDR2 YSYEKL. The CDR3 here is CASSQGVGQPQHF. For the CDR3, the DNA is TGCGCCAGCAGCCAGGGAGTGGGTCAGCCCCAGCATTTT.

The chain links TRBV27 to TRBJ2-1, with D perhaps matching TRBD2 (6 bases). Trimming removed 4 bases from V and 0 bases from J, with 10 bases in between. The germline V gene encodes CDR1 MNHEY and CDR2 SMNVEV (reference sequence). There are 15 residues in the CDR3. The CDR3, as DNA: TGTGCCAGCAGTTCTCTAGCGAGCTCCTACAATGAGCAGTTCTTC. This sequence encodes CASSSLASSYNEQFF.

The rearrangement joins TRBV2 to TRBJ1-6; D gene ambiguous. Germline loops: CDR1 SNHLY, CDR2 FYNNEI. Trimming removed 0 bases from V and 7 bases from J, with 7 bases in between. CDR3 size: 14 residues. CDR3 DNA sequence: TGTGCCAGCAGTGAAGCCCGGGTGAATTCACCCCTCCACTTT. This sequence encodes CASSEARVNSPLHF.

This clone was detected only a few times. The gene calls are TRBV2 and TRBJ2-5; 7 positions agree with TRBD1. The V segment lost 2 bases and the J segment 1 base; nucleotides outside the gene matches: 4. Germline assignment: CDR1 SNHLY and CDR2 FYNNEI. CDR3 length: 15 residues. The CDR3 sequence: CASSETGVGQETQYF. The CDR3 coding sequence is TGTGCCAGCAGTGAAACAGGGGTGGGCCAAGAGACCCAGTACTTC.

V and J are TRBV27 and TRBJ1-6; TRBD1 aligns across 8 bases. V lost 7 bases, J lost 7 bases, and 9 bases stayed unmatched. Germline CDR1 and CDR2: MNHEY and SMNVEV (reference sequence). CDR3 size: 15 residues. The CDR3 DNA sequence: TGTGCCAGCAAAACTCAGGGGGCGCGGAATTCACCCCTCCACTTT. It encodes CASKTQGARNSPLHF.

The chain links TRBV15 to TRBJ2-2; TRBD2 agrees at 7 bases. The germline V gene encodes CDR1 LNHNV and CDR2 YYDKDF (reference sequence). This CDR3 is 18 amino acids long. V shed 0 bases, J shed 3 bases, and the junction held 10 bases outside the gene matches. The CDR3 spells CATSRDLGSGHYTGELFF. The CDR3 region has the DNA TGTGCCACCAGCAGAGATCTCGGTAGCGGGCACTACACCGGGGAGCTGTTTTTT.

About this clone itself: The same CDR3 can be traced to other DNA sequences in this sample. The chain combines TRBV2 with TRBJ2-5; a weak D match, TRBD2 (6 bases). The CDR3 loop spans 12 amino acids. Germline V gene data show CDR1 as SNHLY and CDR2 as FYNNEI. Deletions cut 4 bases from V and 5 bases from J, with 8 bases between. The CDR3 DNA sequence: TGTGCCAGCAGTGGACTAGGGGAGACCCAGTACTTC. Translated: CASSGLGETQYF.

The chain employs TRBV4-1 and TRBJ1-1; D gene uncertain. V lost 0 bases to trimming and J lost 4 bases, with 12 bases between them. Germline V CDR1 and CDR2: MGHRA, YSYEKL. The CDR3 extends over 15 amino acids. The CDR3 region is CASSQELAGITEAFF. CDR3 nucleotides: TGCGCCAGCAGCCAAGAACTCGCGGGGATCACTGAAGCTTTCTTT.

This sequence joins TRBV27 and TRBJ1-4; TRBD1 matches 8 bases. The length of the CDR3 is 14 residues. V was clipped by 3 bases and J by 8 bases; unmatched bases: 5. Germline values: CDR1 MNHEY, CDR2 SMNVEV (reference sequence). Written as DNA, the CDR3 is TGTGCCAGCAGTTTCGGCAGGGGGCTCGAAAAACTGTTTTTT. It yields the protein CASSFGRGLEKLFF. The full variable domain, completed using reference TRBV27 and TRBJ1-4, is EAQVTQNPRYLITVTGKKLTVTCSQNMNHEYMSWYRQDPGLGLRQIYYSMNVEVTDKGDVPEGYKVSRKEKRNFPLILESPSPNQTSLYFCASSFGRGLEKLFFGSGTQLSVL.

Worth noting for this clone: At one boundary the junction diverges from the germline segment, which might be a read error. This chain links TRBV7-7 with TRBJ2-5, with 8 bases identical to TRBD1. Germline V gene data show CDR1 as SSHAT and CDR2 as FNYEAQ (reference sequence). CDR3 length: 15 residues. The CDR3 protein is CASSLGQGAGETQYF. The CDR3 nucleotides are TGTGCTAGCAGCTTAGGGCAGGGGGCGGGTGAGACCCAGTACTTC.

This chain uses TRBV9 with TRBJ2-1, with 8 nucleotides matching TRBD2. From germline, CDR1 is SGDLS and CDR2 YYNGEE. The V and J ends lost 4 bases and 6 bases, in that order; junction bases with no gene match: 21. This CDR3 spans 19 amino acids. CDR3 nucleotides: TGTGCCAGCAGCTATATATCCCTACTAGCGGCCCACAAACCCAATGAGCAGTTCTTC. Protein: CASSYISLLAAHKPNEQFF. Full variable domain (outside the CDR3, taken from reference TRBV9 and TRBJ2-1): DSGVTQTPKHLITATGQRVTLRCSPRSGDLSVYWYQQSLDQGLQFLIQYYNGEERAKGNILERFSAQQFPDLHSELNLSSLELGDSALYFCASSYISLLAAHKPNEQFFGPGTRLTVL.

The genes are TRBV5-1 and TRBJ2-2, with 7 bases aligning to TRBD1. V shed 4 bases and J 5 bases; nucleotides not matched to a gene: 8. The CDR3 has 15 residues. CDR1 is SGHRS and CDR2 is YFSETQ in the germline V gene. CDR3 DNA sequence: TGCGCCAGCAGCCCGCGGACAGGTGGAACCGGGGAGCTGTTTTTT. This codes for CASSPRTGGTGELFF.

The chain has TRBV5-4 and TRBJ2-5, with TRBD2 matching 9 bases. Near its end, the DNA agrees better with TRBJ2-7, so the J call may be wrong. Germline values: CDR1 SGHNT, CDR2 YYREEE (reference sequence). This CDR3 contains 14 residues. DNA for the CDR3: TGTGCCAGCAGCCCTGGACTAGCGTCCTACGAGCAGTACTTC. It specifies CASSPGLASYEQYF.

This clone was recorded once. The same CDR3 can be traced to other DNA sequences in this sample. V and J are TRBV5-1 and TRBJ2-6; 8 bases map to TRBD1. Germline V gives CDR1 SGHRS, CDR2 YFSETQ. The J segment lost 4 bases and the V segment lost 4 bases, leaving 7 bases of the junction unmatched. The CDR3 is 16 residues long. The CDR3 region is CASSPGQEAGANVLTF. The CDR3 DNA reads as TGCGCCAGCAGCCCGGGACAGGAGGCCGGGGCCAACGTCCTGACTTTC.

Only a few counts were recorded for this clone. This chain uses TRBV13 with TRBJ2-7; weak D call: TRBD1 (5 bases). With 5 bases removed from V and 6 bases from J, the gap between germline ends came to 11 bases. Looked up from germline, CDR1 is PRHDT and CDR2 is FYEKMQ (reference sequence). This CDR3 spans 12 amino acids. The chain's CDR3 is CASSSKGREQYF. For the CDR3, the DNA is TGTGCCAGCAGCAGTAAGGGGCGCGAGCAGTACTTC. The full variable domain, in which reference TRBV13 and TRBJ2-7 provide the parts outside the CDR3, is AAGVIQSPRHLIKEKRETATLKCYPIPRHDTVYWYQQGPGQDPQFLISFYEKMQSDKGSIPDRFSAQQFSDYHSELNMSSLELGDSALYFCASSSKGREQYFGPGTRLTVT.

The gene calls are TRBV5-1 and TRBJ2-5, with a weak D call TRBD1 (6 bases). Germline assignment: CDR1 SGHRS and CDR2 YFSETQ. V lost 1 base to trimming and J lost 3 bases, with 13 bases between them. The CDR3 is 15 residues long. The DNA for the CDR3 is TGCGCCAGCAGCTTGAGGCAGGGGCGAAAAGAGACCCAGTACTTC. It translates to CASSLRQGRKETQYF.

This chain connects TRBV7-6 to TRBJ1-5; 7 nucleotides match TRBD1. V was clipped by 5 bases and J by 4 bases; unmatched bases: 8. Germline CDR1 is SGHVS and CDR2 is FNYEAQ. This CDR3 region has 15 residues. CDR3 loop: CASSSDRARNQPQHF. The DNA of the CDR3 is TGTGCCAGCAGCAGTGACAGGGCCCGAAATCAGCCCCAGCATTTT.